The T cell receptor (beta chain) under discussion was sequenced for a study of cytomegalovirus exposure and HLA in healthy donors. Study-wide points: Most TCR sequences showed up rarely, but some public TCRs showed up in many donors. Later analysis suggested links between common viral pathogens and several top significant clusters. Presence/absence analyses treated sequencing depth as roughly uniform across donors. It is likely that the observed cluster of highly shared sequence variants was a sequencing artifact.

A word on this clone: As yet, its antigen is unknown.

Primers included in the PCR were 60 Vbeta and 13 Jbeta primers. Sequencing used immunoSEQ multiplex PCR; TCRdb keeps in-frame clones, though not all of them. This table holds 150,000 or so clones, about 80% found once. Germline V gene sequence: CDR1 SGHTA, CDR2 FQGNSA. The CDR3 has 14 residues. With 3 bases clipped from V and 5 bases from J, the junction kept 5 bases outside the gene matches. The chain is built from TRBV7-2 and TRBJ1-1, with 8 positions matching TRBD1. The sequencing sample was made of PBMCs. The receptor comes from a male donor in good health and CMV-seronegative. The CDR3 coding sequence is TGTGCCAGCAGCTTTCCTAACAGGGGGACTGAAGCTTTCTTT. Its protein product is CASSFPNRGTEAFF.